The 28 T cell receptor beta chains in this list originate from one sample, sequenced in a study of blood T cell repertoires in COVID-19. Measured with immunoSEQ multiplex PCR; TCRdb has only the in-frame clones, and not every one. The sample carries 150,000 to 200,000 clones, roughly four fifths recorded once. The sample taken for sequencing was peripheral blood. These receptor sequences come from a woman aged 70 to 79 with COVID-19, enrolled during active disease.

The J gene is TRBJ2-7, the V gene TRBV5-1, with TRBD1 as a possible D gene (6 bases). Germline V gene sequence: CDR1 SGHRS, CDR2 YFSETQ. Trimming took off 3 bases at V and 0 bases at J, with 10 bases between the two ends. CDR3 length equals 14 residues. CDR3: CASSYGQSSYEQYF. The DNA for the CDR3 is TGCGCCAGCAGCTACGGACAGAGCTCCTACGAGCAGTACTTC.

The table lists this clone with a few counts. The chain joins TRBV28 to TRBJ1-2; D gene unclear. Germline loops: CDR1 MDHEN, CDR2 SYDVKM. This CDR3 has 15 amino acids. The V and J ends lost 3 bases and 2 bases respectively, with 13 bases between them. The CDR3 protein is CASSFPVRGNYGYTF. As DNA, the CDR3 is TGTGCCAGCAGTTTCCCCGTTCGGGGAAACTATGGCTACACCTTC.

The V call is TRBV15, the J call TRBJ1-5, with TRBD1 identical over 10 bases. Trimming removed 8 bases from V and 1 base from J; junction bases left unmatched: 5. CDR1 and CDR2 from the germline V gene are LNHNV and YYDKDF (reference sequence). The CDR3 totals 15 residues. In DNA form, the CDR3 reads TGTGCCACCTCCGGGGGACAGGGGAGCAATCAGCCCCAGCATTTT. Its protein is CATSGGQGSNQPQHF.

V and J are TRBV3-1 (or the pseudogene TRBV3-2) and TRBJ2-7, with a possible D match to TRBD2 (5 bases). Germline CDR1 reads LGHDT; CDR2 reads YNNKEL (reference sequence). CDR3 length: 16 amino acids. The V end was cut by 0 bases, the J end by 7 bases, with 19 bases between. In DNA, the CDR3 is TGTGCCAGCAGCCAAGACAGCCAGCGGATCCTAGGAGAGCAGTACTTC. Translation gives CASSQDSQRILGEQYF.

The chain is built from TRBV18 and TRBJ1-5, with TRBD1 matching 8 bases. The germline V gene encodes CDR1 KGHSH and CDR2 LQKENI. V gave up 3 bases and J gave up 0 bases; unmatched junction bases: 7. There are 17 residues in the CDR3. The CDR3 loop reads CASSPGQGSYSNQPQHF. As DNA, the CDR3 is TGTGCCAGCTCACCTGGACAGGGAAGCTATAGCAATCAGCCCCAGCATTTT.

The chain combines TRBV5-6 with TRBJ1-1, with TRBD1 matching over 9 bases. V was clipped by 0 bases and J by 5 bases; unmatched bases: 5. The CDR3 spans 15 residues. Germline CDR1 reads SGHDT; CDR2 reads YYEEEE. CDR3 bases: TGTGCCAGCAGCTTGGAGACAGGGGGTTCGACTGAAGCTTTCTTT. This encodes CASSLETGGSTEAFF.

This rearrangement joins TRBV20-1 to TRBJ2-4, with 11 bases aligning to TRBD2. The germline V gene encodes CDR1 DFQATT and CDR2 SNEGSKA (reference sequence). This CDR3 comprises 14 residues. Trimming cost V 3 bases and J 5 bases; bases outside gene matches: 3. The CDR3 is CSASELAGENIQYF. CDR3 DNA: TGCAGTGCTAGTGAACTAGCGGGAGAAAACATTCAGTACTTC.

The chain recombines TRBV29-1 with TRBJ2-7; 7 nucleotides agree with TRBD1. V lost 4 bases and J lost 2; bases outside the gene matches: 8. The germline gives CDR1 SQVTM, CDR2 ANQGSEA. The CDR3 consists of 14 residues. CDR3 sequence reads: CSVGRTGTTYEQYF. In nucleotides, the CDR3 is TGCAGCGTTGGGAGGACAGGAACGACCTACGAGCAGTACTTC.

V usage is TRBV7-2 and J usage is TRBJ2-7, with D unresolved. The CDR3 extends over 15 amino acids. Trimming shortened V by 1 base and J by 0 bases, and 10 bases separated the two germline ends. Germline CDR1 is SGHTA and CDR2 is FQGNSA. The CDR3 region is CASSLDIGGSYEQYF. In DNA form, the CDR3 reads TGTGCCAGCAGCTTAGATATTGGCGGCTCCTACGAGCAGTACTTC.

The chain carries TRBV28 and TRBJ1-2; D gene uncertain. The CDR3 totals 14 residues. Germline CDR1 and CDR2: MDHEN and SYDVKM. V was cut by 5 bases and J by 3 bases, with 13 bases left in between. This CDR3 is CASSPGGAYYGYTF. DNA of the CDR3: TGTGCCAGCAGTCCCGGCGGAGCTTACTATGGCTACACCTTC.

CDR3 sequence: CASSHAPGLAVQETQYF. As DNA, the CDR3 is TGCGCCAGCAGCCATGCACCGGGACTAGCGGTCCAAGAGACCCAGTACTTC. The chain couples TRBV4-1 to TRBJ2-5, with 11 nucleotides matching TRBD2. V shed 3 bases, J shed 1 base, and the junction held 7 bases outside the gene matches. This CDR3 contains 17 residues. Germline V gene lookup returns CDR1 MGHRA and CDR2 YSYEKL.

The genes are TRBV5-1 and TRBJ2-3; D uncertain. The germline V and J ends were trimmed by 1 base and 0 bases, with 12 bases remaining between them. The CDR3 spans 16 residues. Germline CDR1 is SGHRS and CDR2 is YFSETQ. The CDR3 nucleotides are TGCGCCAGCAGCTTGAACAGCCTTTCAAGCACAGATACGCAGTATTTT. As protein: CASSLNSLSSTDTQYF.

The rearrangement links TRBV5-1 to TRBJ2-7, with a tentative D call TRBD2 (5 bases). The CDR3 runs 11 residues. Germline loops: CDR1 SGHRS, CDR2 YFSETQ. V was cut by 5 bases and J by 5 bases, with 8 bases left in between. The chain's CDR3 is CASSRGNEQYF. Written as DNA, the CDR3 is TGCGCCAGCAGTCGAGGGAACGAGCAGTACTTC.

This clone occurred once. The gene calls are TRBV29-1 and TRBJ2-5; 8 nucleotides line up with TRBD2. J was trimmed by 5 bases and V by 8 bases; bases with no gene match: 10. The CDR3 runs to 13 residues. The germline CDR1 and CDR2 sequences are SQVTM and ANQGSEA. CDR3 residues: CSWGAGGYETQYF. In DNA form, the CDR3 reads TGCAGCTGGGGGGCGGGAGGATACGAGACCCAGTACTTC.

Here the CDR3 DNA reads TGTGCCAGTATGTCGGGGGGGATCTCGCAATGGTACTTC. Amino acid sequence: CASMSGGISQWYF. The V gene is TRBV19, the J gene TRBJ2-5, with 8 bases matching TRBD2. Looked up from germline, CDR1 is LNHDA and CDR2 is SQIVND (reference sequence). V was pared by 7 bases and J by 13 bases, with 14 bases of the junction left unmatched. CDR3 size: 13 residues.

The gene calls are TRBV2 and TRBJ1-1; TRBD1 might be the D (5 bases). CDR3 length: 12 amino acids. Germline V gene lookup returns CDR1 SNHLY and CDR2 FYNNEI. The ends were cut back, 11 bases at V and 6 bases at J, with 16 bases in the middle. The CDR3 DNA is TGTGCCGGCTCCAGGGAAAGGGCTGAAGCTTTCTTT. This codes for CAGSRERAEAFF.

The chain links TRBV7-7 to TRBJ2-2; the D gene is possibly TRBD2 (6 bases). Trimming took 4 bases from V and 3 from J, leaving 24 bases between them. There are 19 residues in the CDR3. CDR1 is SSHAT and CDR2 is FNYEAQ in the germline V gene (reference sequence). The CDR3 DNA sequence: TGTGCCAGCAGCTCCTCTCGGGGGAGCTTATATAAAGACACCGGGGAGCTGTTTTTT. The encoded protein is CASSSSRGSLYKDTGELFF.

This chain joins TRBV10-3 and TRBJ2-2, with a weak D call TRBD1 (5 bases). Trimming took off 0 bases at V and 2 bases at J, with 10 bases between the two ends. Germline CDR1 ENHRY, CDR2 SYGVKD. This CDR3 region has 16 residues. This CDR3 is CAISESRQGNTGELFF. The CDR3 nucleotides are TGTGCCATCAGTGAGTCAAGGCAGGGAAACACCGGGGAGCTGTTTTTT.

This clone has a single count. The sample contains more than one DNA sequence encoding this CDR3. V usage is TRBV11-2 and J usage is TRBJ2-1; 13 bases are shared with TRBD2. The junction had 7 bases not matched to a gene; V was cut back by 4 bases and J by 7 bases. Germline values: CDR1 SGHAT, CDR2 FQNNGV. The CDR3 is made up of 16 amino acids. The CDR3 loop reads CASSSRLAGGGNEQFF. For the CDR3, the DNA is TGTGCCAGCAGCTCCCGACTAGCGGGAGGTGGGAATGAGCAGTTCTTC.

The chain has TRBV27 and TRBJ2-7, with D possibly matching TRBD1 (5 bases). Trimming took 0 bases from V and 2 from J, leaving 14 bases between them. CDR3 length equals 16 residues. CDR1 and CDR2 from the germline V gene are MNHEY and SMNVEV (reference sequence). CDR3 DNA: TGTGCCAGCAGTTTATCAGGGGCAGGCTCAGCCTACGAGCAGTACTTC. Translating it yields CASSLSGAGSAYEQYF.

The chain recombines TRBV28 with TRBJ1-2; D unresolved. The length of the CDR3 is 16 residues. V was trimmed by 5 bases and J by 3 bases, leaving 19 bases between them. The germline V gene encodes CDR1 MDHEN and CDR2 SYDVKM. CDR3 region: CASSIAGKAGYYGYTF. CDR3 coding DNA: TGTGCCAGCAGTATCGCCGGGAAGGCCGGGTACTATGGCTACACCTTC.

The J gene is TRBJ1-5, the V gene TRBV12-2; the listed D gene, TRBD1, was not tested against the DNA. TRBV12-2 is reported as a pseudogene. The CDR3 totals 19 residues. CDR3 in amino acids: CASRFIPPEGQGRNQPQHF. The CDR3 DNA follows: TGTGCAAGTCGCTTTATTCCTCCCGAGGGACAGGGGAGGAATCAGCCCCAGCATTTT.

The chain couples TRBV6-5 to TRBJ1-4; the D gene is possibly TRBD1 (5 bases). Germline CDR1 reads MNHEY; CDR2 reads SVGAGI. Between the trimmed V and J ends, which lost 4 bases and 1 base, there was a span of 10 bases. This CDR3 is built from 15 residues. In nucleotides, the CDR3 is TGTGCCAGCAGTTCCCAGGGAGGAACTAATGAAAAACTGTTTTTT. The encoded protein is CASSSQGGTNEKLFF.

V gene TRBV24-1 combines with J gene TRBJ1-4; maybe TRBD1 (5 bases). The length of the CDR3 is 14 residues. CDR1 KGHDR and CDR2 SFDVKD come from the germline V gene. V lost 6 bases to trimming and J lost 6 bases, with 13 bases between them. The CDR3 sequence: CATSLGGYDEKLFF. CDR3 in DNA: TGTGCCACCAGTCTTGGGGGGTACGATGAAAAACTGTTTTTT.

In this sample, this clone turned up once. The chain is built from TRBV18 and TRBJ1-1, with 8 nucleotides matching TRBD1. This CDR3 comprises 14 residues. V dropped 6 bases and J dropped 2; count of bases not matched to a gene: 5. Germline CDR1 reads KGHSH; CDR2 reads LQKENI. The CDR3, as DNA: TGTGCCAGCTCGTCGACAGGGGACAACACTGAAGCTTTCTTT. As protein: CASSSTGDNTEAFF.

The rearrangement links TRBV10-3 to TRBJ2-5; 12 bases are shared with TRBD2. The trim removed 0 bases at V and 2 bases at J, leaving 1 base unmatched. The germline CDR1 and CDR2 sequences are ENHRY and SYGVKD. This CDR3 comprises 16 residues. Written as DNA, the CDR3 is TGTGCCATCAGTGAGTCACTAGCGGGAGGACAAGAGACCCAGTACTTC. Its protein is CAISESLAGGQETQYF.

The chain carries TRBV6-1 and TRBJ1-2; no clear D. V was pared by 3 bases and J by 8 bases, with 16 bases between. The CDR3 extends over 14 amino acids. Germline CDR1 is MNHNS and CDR2 is SASEGT. In DNA form, the CDR3 reads TGTGCCAGCAGTGATCGTCCCGGAGGAGGAGGCTACACCTTC. Protein: CASSDRPGGGGYTF.

The rearrangement uses TRBV7-2 and TRBJ1-1, with a weak D call TRBD1 (5 bases). CDR3 length equals 14 residues. The ends were cut back, 0 bases at V and 4 bases at J, with 9 bases in the middle. The V gene's germline CDR1 is SGHTA and CDR2 FQGNSA. CDR3 amino acids: CASSLAPRVTEAFF. CDR3 sequence (DNA): TGTGCCAGCAGCTTAGCGCCCAGGGTCACTGAAGCTTTCTTT.